This TCR beta chain was found in a study of patients and donors after allogeneic stem cell transplantation. The V gene's germline CDR1 is DFQATT and CDR2 SNEGSKA (reference sequence). Germline trimming cut 6 bases from V and 8 bases from J; bases unmatched to any gene: 12. The CDR3 has 13 residues. MiXCR, run by TCRdb on the RT-PCR reads, gives a single entry per CDR3 protein. Among roughly 960,000 distinct CDR3 sequences, roughly 17% were seen once, and the ten largest hold 6%. The sample holds a few counts of this clonotype. This clonotype was obtained from a human donor who was either an allogeneic HSCT recipient or a stem cell or donor lymphocyte infusion donor (not recorded which). It is not recorded whose cells these are; they may come from a transplant donor. The J gene is TRBJ1-2, the V gene TRBV20-1; 7 bases are shared with TRBD1. Sample: blood, either unsorted or a sorted T cell fraction (not recorded which). This chain's CDR3 is CSAYDRAVRGYTF. The CDR3 region has the DNA TGCAGTGCATATGACAGGGCGGTACGAGGCTACACCTTC.